This TCR beta chain was obtained from a study of T cell clonality in common variable immunodeficiency. The length of the CDR3 is 14 residues. V lost 4 bases, J lost 4 bases, and 5 bases stayed unmatched. CDR1 and CDR2 (germline): SGHTA, FQGNSA. As regards this clone: Its antigen is unknown. The read terminates 3 residues before the CDR3 end, so the remaining end is supplied by the germline J gene.

Profiling relied on immunoSEQ multiplex PCR, and the TCRdb table lists in-frame clones only, not all of them. Altogether tens of thousands of clones were found in the sample, and no singletons occur. General study results and limits: Reportedly, TCR beta sequences from common variable immunodeficiency showed fewer deletions and N-nucleotide insertions.

The rearrangement links TRBV7-2 to TRBJ1-1, with 8 bases identical to TRBD1. The receptor comes from a human donor with common variable immunodeficiency. Sequenced material: peripheral blood mononuclear cells. The sequenced part of the CDR3 DNA is TGTGCCAGCAGCTCCCAGGGGGCGAGCACTGAA. Protein: CASSSQGASTE. The CDR3 reads in full as CASSSQGASTEAFF.